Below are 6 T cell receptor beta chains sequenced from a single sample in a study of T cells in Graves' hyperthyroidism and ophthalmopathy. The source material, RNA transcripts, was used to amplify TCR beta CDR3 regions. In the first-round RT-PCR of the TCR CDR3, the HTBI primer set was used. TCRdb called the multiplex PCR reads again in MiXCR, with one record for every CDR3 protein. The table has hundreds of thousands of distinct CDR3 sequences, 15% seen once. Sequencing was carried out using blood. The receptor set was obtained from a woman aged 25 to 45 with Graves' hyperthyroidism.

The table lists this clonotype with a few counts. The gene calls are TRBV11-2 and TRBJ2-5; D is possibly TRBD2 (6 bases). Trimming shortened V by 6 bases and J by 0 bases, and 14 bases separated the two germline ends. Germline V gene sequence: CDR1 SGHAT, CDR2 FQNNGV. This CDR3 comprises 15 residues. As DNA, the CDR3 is TGTGCCAGCAGTTCGGGAGTCAAGAACCAAGAGACCCAGTACTTC. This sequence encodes CASSSGVKNQETQYF. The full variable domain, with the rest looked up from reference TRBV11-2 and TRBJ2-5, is EAGVAQSPRYKIIEKRQSVAFWCNPISGHATLYWYQQILGQGPKLLIQFQNNGVVDDSQLPKDRFSAERLKGVDSTLKIQPAKLEDSAVYLCASSSGVKNQETQYFGPGTRLLVL.

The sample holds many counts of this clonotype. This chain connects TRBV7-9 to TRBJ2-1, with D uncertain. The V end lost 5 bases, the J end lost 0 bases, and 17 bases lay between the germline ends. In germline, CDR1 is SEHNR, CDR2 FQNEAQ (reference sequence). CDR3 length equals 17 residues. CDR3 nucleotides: TGTGCCAGCAGCCTTGCTGACTCCAGGAGCTCCTACAATGAGCAGTTCTTC. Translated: CASSLADSRSSYNEQFF.

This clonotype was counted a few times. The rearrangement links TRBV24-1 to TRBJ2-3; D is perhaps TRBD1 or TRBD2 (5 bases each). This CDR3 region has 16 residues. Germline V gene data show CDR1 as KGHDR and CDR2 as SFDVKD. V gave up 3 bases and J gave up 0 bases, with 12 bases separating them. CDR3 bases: TGTGCCACCAGTGATCCCGGGACGGAAAGCACAGATACGCAGTATTTT. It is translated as CATSDPGTESTDTQYF.

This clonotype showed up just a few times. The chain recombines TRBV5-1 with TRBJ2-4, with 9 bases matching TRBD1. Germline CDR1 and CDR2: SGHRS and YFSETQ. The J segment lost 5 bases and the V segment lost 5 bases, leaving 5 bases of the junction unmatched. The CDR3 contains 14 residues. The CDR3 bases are TGCGCCAGCAGTTCTTGGGACAGGGAAAACATTCAGTACTTC. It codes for CASSSWDRENIQYF.

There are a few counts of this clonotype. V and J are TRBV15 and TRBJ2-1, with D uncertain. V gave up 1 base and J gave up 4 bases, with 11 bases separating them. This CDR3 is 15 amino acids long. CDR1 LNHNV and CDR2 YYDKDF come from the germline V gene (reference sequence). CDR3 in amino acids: CATSRASPPYNEQFF. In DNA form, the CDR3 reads TGTGCCACCAGCAGAGCATCCCCCCCATACAATGAGCAGTTCTTC.

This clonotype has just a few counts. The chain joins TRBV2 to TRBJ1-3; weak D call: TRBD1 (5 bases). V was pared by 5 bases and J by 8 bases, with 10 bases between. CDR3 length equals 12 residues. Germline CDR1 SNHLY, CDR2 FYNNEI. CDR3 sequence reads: CASSPGGDTIYF. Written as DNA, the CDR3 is TGTGCCAGCAGTCCCGGGGGAGACACCATATATTTT.